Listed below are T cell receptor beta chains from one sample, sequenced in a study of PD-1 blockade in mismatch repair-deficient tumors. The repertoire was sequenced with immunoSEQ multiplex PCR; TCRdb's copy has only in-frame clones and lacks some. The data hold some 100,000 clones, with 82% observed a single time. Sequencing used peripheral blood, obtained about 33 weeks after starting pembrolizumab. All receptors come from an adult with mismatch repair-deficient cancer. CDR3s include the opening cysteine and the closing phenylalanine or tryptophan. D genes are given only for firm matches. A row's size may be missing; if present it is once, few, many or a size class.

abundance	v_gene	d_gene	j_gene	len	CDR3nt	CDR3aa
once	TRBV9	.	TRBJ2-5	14	TGTGCCAGCAGCGTAGACTTAAAACAAGAGACCCAGTACTTC	CASSVDLKQETQYF
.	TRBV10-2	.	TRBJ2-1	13	TGCGCCAGCAGCGGGAGCGTATCCAATGAGCAGTTCTTC	CASSGSVSNEQFF
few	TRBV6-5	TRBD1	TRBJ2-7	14	TGTGCCAGCAGTTCGATACAGGGGCCCTACGAGCAGTACTTC	CASSSIQGPYEQYF
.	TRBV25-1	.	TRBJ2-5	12	TGTGCCAGCAGTGGCCACCAAGAGACCCAGTACTTC	CASSGHQETQYF
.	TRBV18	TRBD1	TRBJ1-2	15	TGTGCCAGCTCACCGGGACAGGGGGCAACTCGGGGCTACACCTTC	CASSPGQGATRGYTF
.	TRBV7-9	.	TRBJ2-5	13	TGTGCCAGCAGCTATACTACCCAAGAGACCCAGTACTTC	CASSYTTQETQYF
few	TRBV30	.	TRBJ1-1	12	TGTGCCTGGAGCGGGAGGACAGCTGAAGCTTTCTTT	CAWSGRTAEAFF
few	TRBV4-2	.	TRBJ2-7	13	TGTGCCAGCAGCCAAGGAGGAAGGAACGAGCAGTACTTC	CASSQGGRNEQYF
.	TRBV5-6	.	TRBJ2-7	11	TGTGCCAGCAGCAGCACCTACGAGCAGTACTTC	CASSSTYEQYF
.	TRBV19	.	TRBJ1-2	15	TGTGCCAGTAGTCCAACTAAGGGAGCTAACTATGGCTACACCTTC	CASSPTKGANYGYTF
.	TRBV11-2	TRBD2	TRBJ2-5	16	TGTGCCAGCAGCCTGGGGGGCGGGAGGGCCCTAGAGACCCAGTACTTC	CASSLGGGRALETQYF
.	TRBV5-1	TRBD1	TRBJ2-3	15	TGCGCCAGCAGCTTGAGGGACAGGGGACCAGATACGCAGTATTTT	CASSLRDRGPDTQYF
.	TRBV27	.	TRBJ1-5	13	TGTGCCACCAAATCGGCGGACAATCAGCCCCAGCATTTT	CATKSADNQPQHF
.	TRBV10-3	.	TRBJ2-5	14	TGTGCCATCAGTAGCACCATTAGGACGGAGACCCAGTACTTC	CAISSTIRTETQYF
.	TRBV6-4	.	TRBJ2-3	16	TGTGCCAGCAGTGAAGGGCGCGGAGGCTCAGAGCGTACGCAGTATTTT	CASSEGRGGSERTQYF
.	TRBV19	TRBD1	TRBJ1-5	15	TGTGCCAGTACCCCGGACAGGGGGCATCGTCAGCCCCAGCATTTT	CASTPDRGHRQPQHF
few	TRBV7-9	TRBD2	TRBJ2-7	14	TGTGCCAGCAGCTTCGGCGGGAGCTCCTACGAGCAGTACTTC	CASSFGGSSYEQYF
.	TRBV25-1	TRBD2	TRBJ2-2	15	TGTGCCAGCATGTTGGCGGGAGGGCGTGGCGGGGAGCTGTTTTTT	CASMLAGGRGGELFF
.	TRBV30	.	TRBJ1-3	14	TGTGCCTGGAGTTCCGGGACCGAAGGAAACACCATATATTTT	CAWSSGTEGNTIYF
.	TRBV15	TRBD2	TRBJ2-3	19	TGTGCCACCAGCAGAGATGACGGACTAGCGACCGCCTTCACAGATACGCAGTATTTT	CATSRDDGLATAFTDTQYF
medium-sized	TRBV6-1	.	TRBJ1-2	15	TGTGCCAGCAGTGAAAAACACCGGAGTTACTATGGCTACACCTTC	CASSEKHRSYYGYTF
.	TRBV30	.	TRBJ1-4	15	TGTGCCTGGGGTATATCGACAGGAGATAATGAAAAACTGTTTTTT	CAWGISTGDNEKLFF
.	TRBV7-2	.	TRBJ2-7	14	TGTGCCAGCAGCTTAGTAGCGAACTCCTACGAGCAGTACTTC	CASSLVANSYEQYF
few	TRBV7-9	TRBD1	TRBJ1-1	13	TGTGCCACCGGGACAGGGGATGACACTGAAGCTTTCTTT	CATGTGDDTEAFF
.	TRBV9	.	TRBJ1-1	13	TGTGCCAGCAGCTCCCGGCGAAACACTGAAGCTTTCTTT	CASSSRRNTEAFF
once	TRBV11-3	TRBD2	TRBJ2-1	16	TGTGCCAGCAGCTTAGGTGGAGCGGGAGCCTACAATGAGCAGTTCTTC	CASSLGGAGAYNEQFF
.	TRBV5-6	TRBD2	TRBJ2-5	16	TGTGCCAGCAGTATCCCGGGACTACCCACTGCCGAGACCCAGTACTTC	CASSIPGLPTAETQYF
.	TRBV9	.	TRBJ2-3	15	TGTGCCAGCAGCGTAGTAGCGACGGGCACAGATACGCAGTATTTT	CASSVVATGTDTQYF
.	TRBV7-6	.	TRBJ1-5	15	TGTGCCAGCAGCTTAGTCCCCGAGGTCAATCAGCCCCAGCATTTT	CASSLVPEVNQPQHF
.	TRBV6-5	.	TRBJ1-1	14	TGTGCCAGCAGTCGGGGGAGTCGGGGCACTGAAGCTTTCTTT	CASSRGSRGTEAFF
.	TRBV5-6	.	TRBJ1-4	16	TGTGCCAGCAGCCCACGAGGGCAAGCCTCTAATGAAAAACTGTTTTTT	CASSPRGQASNEKLFF
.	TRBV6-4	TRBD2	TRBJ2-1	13	TGTGCCAGCAGTCGGGACTATGGGGGTGAGCAGTTCTTC	CASSRDYGGEQFF
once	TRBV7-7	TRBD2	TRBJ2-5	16	TGTGCTAGCAGCCCAGCCGGGACTAGCGGGAGTGAGACCCAGTACTTC	CASSPAGTSGSETQYF
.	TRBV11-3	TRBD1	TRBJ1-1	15	TGTGCCAGCAGCGATCGGACAGGGCCGAACACTGAAGCTTTCTTT	CASSDRTGPNTEAFF
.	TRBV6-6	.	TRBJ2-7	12	TGTGCCAGCAGTTCGACAGGAATCGAGCAGTACTTC	CASSSTGIEQYF
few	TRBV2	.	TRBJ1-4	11	TGTGCCAGCAGTGTGAGTGAAAAACTGTTTTTT	CASSVSEKLFF
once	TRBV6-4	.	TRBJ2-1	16	TGTGCCAGCAGTGACTCAAGCGGCAGCTCCTACAATGAGCAGTTCTTC	CASSDSSGSSYNEQFF
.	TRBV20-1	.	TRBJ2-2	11	TGCAGTGCCGAGTGGAACGGGGAGCTGTTTTTT	CSAEWNGELFF
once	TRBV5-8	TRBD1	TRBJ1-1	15	TGTGCCAGCAGCTTGACAGGGGGTTCCCACACTGAAGCTTTCTTT	CASSLTGGSHTEAFF
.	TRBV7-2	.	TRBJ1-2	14	TGTGCCAGCACCCCTTCCGGGACGGCTTATGGCTACACCTTC	CASTPSGTAYGYTF
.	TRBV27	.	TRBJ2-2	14	TGTGCCAGCAGTCGCGGGACGAACACCGGGGAGCTGTTTTTT	CASSRGTNTGELFF
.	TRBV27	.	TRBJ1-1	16	TGTGCCAGCAGTGGGGGGAGGGGAGACTTCAACACTGAAGCTTTCTTT	CASSGGRGDFNTEAFF
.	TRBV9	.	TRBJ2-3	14	TGTGCCAGCAGCGTAGAGGGAAGCACAGATACGCAGTATTTT	CASSVEGSTDTQYF
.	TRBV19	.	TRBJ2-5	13	TGTGCCAGTAGATCTGGGGTCCCAGAGACCCAGTACTTC	CASRSGVPETQYF
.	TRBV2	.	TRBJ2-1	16	TGTGCCAGCAGTGAAAGAGGTCCGGCCGGACGGAATGAGCAGTTCTTC	CASSERGPAGRNEQFF
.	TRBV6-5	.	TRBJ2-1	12	TGTGCCAGCAGCCCGGGACCCCGGGAGCAGTTCTTC	CASSPGPREQFF
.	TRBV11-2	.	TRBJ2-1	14	TGTGCCAGCAGCCTAGGGAGCTCCTACAATGAGCAGTTCTTC	CASSLGSSYNEQFF
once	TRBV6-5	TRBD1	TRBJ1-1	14	TGTGCCAGCAGCAGTTACAGGGGGAACACTGAAGCTTTCTTT	CASSSYRGNTEAFF